The source of this T cell receptor beta chain is a study of control samples from healthy donors and cancer patients. TCRdb's copy holds only in-frame clones and misses some; the assay was immunoSEQ multiplex PCR. The table has roughly 400,000 clones, 80% to 95% seen once. Germline-derived CDR1 and CDR2 are MNHNY and SVGAGI (reference sequence). Trimming stripped 7 bases from V and 3 bases from J, with 15 bases between. The CDR3 contains 15 residues. The genes are TRBV6-6 and TRBJ2-2, with a weak D call TRBD1 (6 bases). Source material: PBMCs. The source of this sequence is a man aged 40-50 years with head and neck cancer. The CDR3 DNA follows: TGTGCCAGCATTACAGGGCCCCTATACACCGGGGAGCTGTTTTTT. The encoded protein is CASITGPLYTGELFF.